The rows below give T cell receptor beta chains drawn from one sample of a study of blood T cells in healthy people across ages. MiXCR, run by TCRdb on the 5' RACE reads, gives a single entry per CDR3 protein. Among about 1.1 million distinct CDR3 sequences listed, more than 30% were seen once. Sequences were obtained from blood. Every receptor here comes from a man in his late teens or twenties in good health. The CDR3 runs from the conserved cysteine through the conserved F or W.

j_call,v_call,cdr3_aa
TRBJ1-5,TRBV12-3/TRBV12-4,CASSFSGFNQPQHF
TRBJ2-7,TRBV4-3,CASSQVGRAPYEQYF
TRBJ2-5,TRBV7-9,CASSFSDQSQETQYF
TRBJ2-6,TRBV7-2,CASSSRTVPGANVLTF
TRBJ2-7,TRBV29-1,CSGWDLYHEQYF
TRBJ1-1,TRBV7-9,CASSNGTGRNTEAFF
TRBJ2-7,TRBV6-2/TRBV6-3,CASSYEGSYEQYF
TRBJ2-3,TRBV20-1,CSALGGLAGTKYF
TRBJ2-1,TRBV12-3/TRBV12-4,CASATSERYNEQFF
TRBJ1-1,TRBV12-3/TRBV12-4,CASSNDRLGGVDTEAFF
TRBJ1-4,TRBV27,CASMDRGFGEKLFF
TRBJ2-1,TRBV7-9,CASSFVPLSYNEQFF
TRBJ1-1,TRBV20-1,CSARVSGKNTEAFF
TRBJ2-7,TRBV5-6,CASSSPGRGTHSYEQYF
TRBJ2-1,TRBV14,CASSETASWEQFF
TRBJ1-5,TRBV12-3/TRBV12-4,CASRLRSSNQPQHF
TRBJ1-4,TRBV12-3/TRBV12-4,CASSGTVGDLTNEKLFF
TRBJ1-2,TRBV5-8,CASSFWENYGYTF
TRBJ1-2,TRBV6-1,CASSDRSGGVGYTF
TRBJ2-3,TRBV7-3,CASSPLKRGGIDTQYF
TRBJ2-5,TRBV27,CASSLSARGQETRYF
TRBJ2-5,TRBV20-1,CSARDGYETQYF
TRBJ2-1,TRBV20-1,CSARDLAATSYNEQFF
TRBJ2-3,TRBV2,CASSAQGSTDTQYF